A selection of T cell receptor beta chains follows, all from one sample in a study of blood T cell repertoires in COVID-19. Clones were sequenced by immunoSEQ multiplex PCR, and TCRdb holds only the in-frame ones, with some missing. The table has about 430,000 clones, approximately 91% seen once. Sequenced sample: PBMCs or T cells enriched from blood (not recorded which). These receptors all stem from a woman younger than 35 who had been exposed to COVID-19. Each CDR3 is given with its conserved first and last residue. The order of the fields is V gene, CDR3 protein.

TRBV4-1,CASSQAPGQGHNEQFF
TRBV10-2,CASSEPLAGGPFETQYF
TRBV5-6,CASSLEGRPAGDTYNEQFF
TRBV7-2,CASSLGRVRRGGLYNEQFF
TRBV4-1,CASSQERDRVLNTEAFF
TRBV5-5,CASSKMGHTSSYEQYF
TRBV25-1,CASTSPLGYTF
TRBV7-9,CASSLGGDGYTF
TRBV2,CASSEKGTEAFF
TRBV5-1,CASSSPLSHSEQYF
TRBV19,CASNQDRAIGTGELFF
TRBV27,CASTLDGGQGSNEKLFF
TRBV2,CASTRDGGAGNEQFF
TRBV2,CASRLGETQYF
TRBV6-6,CASSEQGGGDGYTF
TRBV21-1,CASSKFELRRGEAFF
TRBV5-6,CASSLLGTGFDYGYTF
TRBV19,CASSPKKDRAWGETQYF
TRBV12-3/TRBV12-4,CASSHGQGMEPFF
TRBV2,CASSEGQGSEQYF
TRBV6-5,CASNSGTSVTEQFF
TRBV10-1,CASSELAGSNEQFF
TRBV19,CASSGTSGSYEQYF
TRBV11-2,CASSPRAGAAYEQYF
TRBV13,CASSLVSSGGPQETQYF
TRBV5-1,CASSLGGTYTGELFF
TRBV7-2,CASSLPSGITYNEQFF
TRBV27,CASSSGSGGAGETQYF
TRBV27,CASSAGTSGRDTQYF
TRBV18,CASSPGGAETQYF
TRBV12-3/TRBV12-4,CASAPGGNTEAFF
TRBV7-8,CASSFVTGWVAGNTIYF
TRBV7-6,CASSPGTGEGYTF
TRBV4-1,CASSETMREMKNEQFF
TRBV19,CASSIGTGDLEQFF
TRBV5-4,CASTQGQGLGGYTF
TRBV7-9,CASSPVKGVMNTEAFF
TRBV9,CASSPESNSNQPQHF
TRBV4-1,CASSLIWEEKDQPQHF
TRBV29-1,CSVANSYEQYF
TRBV2,CASSERGGRGSHTGELFF
TRBV4-3,CASSQDGRQGGISYNSPLHF